The TCR beta chain under discussion was sequenced for a study of CD4 T cells in relation to SARS-CoV-2 and coronaviruses. The overall study: After approximately 10 days of antigen culture, PBMC TCR beta CDR3s were sequenced. Broader study findings: Samples before the pandemic and after infection were not matched within any donor. About 64% of donors had memory CD4+ clonotypes crossrecognizing SARS-CoV-2 and common cold coronavirus spike. Crossreactivity was assessed only for spike protein, not other viral proteins.

Clones were sequenced by immunoSEQ multiplex PCR, and TCRdb holds only the in-frame ones, with some missing. The sample records approximately 20,000 clones, about 80% being singletons. The CDR3 totals 15 residues. Germline loops: CDR1 LNHDA, CDR2 SQIVND (reference sequence). The V end was cut by 5 bases, the J end by 2 bases, with 12 bases between. CD4+ T cells from unexposed donors were obtained before the COVID-19 pandemic (2011-2018). Isolation of CD4+ T cells took place after roughly nine days in culture. This clone showed up just once. Its antigen is not identified. This TCR was recovered from a human donor in good health. The chain employs TRBV19 and TRBJ2-2; TRBD1 is a possible D gene (5 bases). Material: CD4+ T cells from PBMCs, cultured in vitro. CDR3 bases: TGTGCCAGTAGTGTTACAGGTACCAACACCGGGGAGCTGTTTTTT. Amino acid sequence: CASSVTGTNTGELFF.